These T cell receptor beta chains were read from a single sample in a study of cytomegalovirus exposure and HLA in healthy donors. Data came from immunoSEQ multiplex PCR; TCRdb stores just in-frame clones and leaves some out. The repertoire has 110,000 or so clones, approximately 80% of them found once; the top ten carry 4.9%. The sample comprised PBMCs. The receptors here all came from a man aged 45-65 years in good health and CMV-seropositive. The CDR3 runs from the conserved cysteine through the conserved F or W. D genes are given only for firm matches. Expanded clones are given a class, and other clones once, few, many or no size at all.

TRBJ1-2 | NA | TRBV14 | NA | CASSSQGILLYGYTF | TGTGCCAGCAGCTCTCAGGGGATCCTCCTCTATGGCTACACCTTC
TRBJ1-5 | TRBD1 | TRBV7-9 | many | CASSPPFRTGVNQPQHF | TGTGCCAGCAGCCCCCCATTCAGGACAGGAGTGAATCAGCCCCAGCATTTT
TRBJ1-2 | TRBD1 | TRBV5-1 | NA | CASSPGQGANYGYTF | TGCGCCAGCAGCCCCGGACAGGGAGCTAACTATGGCTACACCTTC
TRBJ2-1 | NA | TRBV4-3 | few | CASSQDTDSGYNEQFF | TGCGCCAGCAGCCAAGATACTGACTCAGGGTACAATGAGCAGTTCTTC
TRBJ2-3 | TRBD2 | TRBV5-4 | few | CASSLNRGGLTDTQYF | TGTGCCAGCAGCTTGAACCGCGGGGGGCTCACAGATACGCAGTATTTT
TRBJ2-7 | TRBD1 | TRBV5-1 | few | CASSLSGTGSEEQYF | TGCGCCAGCAGCTTGTCTGGGACAGGGTCTGAAGAGCAGTACTTC
TRBJ2-2 | NA | TRBV30 | NA | CAWTRTGELFF | TGTGCCTGGACGAGGACCGGGGAGCTGTTTTTT
TRBJ2-5 | NA | TRBV5-4 | NA | CASSHGQRQETQYF | TGTGCCAGCAGCCACGGACAGCGCCAAGAGACCCAGTACTTC
TRBJ2-1 | TRBD1 | TRBV5-6 | NA | CASSWTGGPLNEQFF | TGTGCCAGCAGCTGGACAGGGGGCCCCCTCAATGAGCAGTTCTTC
TRBJ1-6 | NA | TRBV6-6 | NA | CASNPEGGRAPLHF | TGTGCCAGCAACCCCGAAGGGGGACGGGCACCCCTCCACTTT
TRBJ2-3 | NA | TRBV6-5 | NA | CASSTMTDTQYF | TGTGCCAGCAGTACTATGACAGATACGCAGTATTTT
TRBJ2-2 | NA | TRBV6-1 | NA | CASTLEKGSGELFF | TGTGCCAGCACTCTGGAGAAGGGGTCCGGGGAGCTGTTTTTT
TRBJ1-2 | TRBD1 | TRBV28 | NA | CASSLQGALGYTF | TGTGCCAGCAGTCTACAGGGGGCTCTTGGCTACACCTTC
TRBJ2-4 | TRBD1 | TRBV7-2 | NA | CASSPTPGQGMYIQYF | TGTGCCAGCAGCCCAACGCCGGGACAGGGAATGTACATTCAGTACTTC
TRBJ2-2 | NA | TRBV18 | NA | CASSPGATGELFF | TGTGCCAGCTCACCAGGGGCCACCGGGGAGCTGTTTTTT
TRBJ1-2 | NA | TRBV5-6 | NA | CASGLSPTRGYTF | TGTGCCAGCGGCTTGAGCCCAACGAGGGGCTACACCTTC
TRBJ1-2 | TRBD1 | TRBV9 | few | CASSPSPGQGPLGYTF | TGTGCCAGCAGCCCCTCTCCGGGACAGGGGCCTCTTGGCTACACCTTC
TRBJ2-7 | NA | TRBV30 | NA | CAWSFSGQYEQYF | TGTGCCTGGAGTTTCTCCGGACAGTACGAGCAGTACTTC
TRBJ1-6 | NA | TRBV27 | NA | CATRGLYNSPLHF | TGTGCCACCCGAGGGCTCTATAATTCACCCCTCCACTTT
TRBJ1-5 | NA | TRBV28 | NA | CASRQGWNQPQHF | TGTGCCAGCAGACAGGGATGGAATCAGCCCCAGCATTTT
TRBJ1-2 | NA | TRBV28 | NA | CASTGIGGYTF | TGTGCCAGCACAGGGATCGGCGGCTACACCTTC
TRBJ1-4 | NA | TRBV19 | NA | CASTPTGANEKLFF | TGTGCCAGTACTCCGACAGGTGCTAATGAAAAACTGTTTTTT
TRBJ2-5 | TRBD2 | TRBV9 | NA | CASSVVAGAPNF | TGTGCCAGCAGCGTAGTAGCGGGGGCCCCAAACTTC
TRBJ2-7 | NA | TRBV7-8 | once | CASSLSQGREQYF | TGTGCCAGCAGCTTATCGCAGGGGCGCGAGCAGTACTTC
TRBJ1-2 | NA | TRBV30 | NA | CALRPQGYYGYTF | TGTGCCTTACGTCCCCAGGGCTACTATGGCTACACCTTC
TRBJ2-7 | TRBD1 | TRBV6-1 | NA | CASSETGQRGSYEQYF | TGTGCCAGCAGTGAGACAGGGCAAAGGGGGTCCTACGAGCAGTACTTC
TRBJ2-1 | NA | TRBV18 | NA | CASSPQATYNEQFF | TGTGCCAGCTCACCTCAAGCAACCTACAATGAGCAGTTCTTC
TRBJ2-5 | NA | TRBV18 | NA | CASSPRKGQETQYF | TGTGCCAGCTCACCACGAAAGGGGCAAGAGACCCAGTACTTC
TRBJ2-3 | TRBD1 | TRBV7-8 | NA | CASSPGTGYGTQYF | TGTGCCAGCAGCCCAGGGACAGGGTACGGTACGCAGTATTTT
TRBJ1-4 | NA | TRBV5-6 | NA | CASSRQEVGEKLFF | TGTGCCAGCAGCCGACAGGAGGTCGGCGAAAAACTGTTTTTT
TRBJ2-7 | NA | TRBV2 | few | CASSENYEQYF | TGTGCCAGCAGTGAAAACTACGAGCAGTACTTC
TRBJ2-6 | NA | TRBV5-4 | NA | CASSPSGIRGANVLTF | TGTGCCAGCAGCCCGTCAGGGATTCGCGGGGCCAACGTCCTGACTTTC
TRBJ2-2 | TRBD2 | TRBV5-1 | NA | CASSVTSGTGTGELFF | TGCGCCAGCAGCGTGACTAGCGGGACGGGAACGGGGGAGCTGTTTTTT
TRBJ1-2 | TRBD1 | TRBV7-9 | NA | CASSFSTGGYGYTF | TGTGCCAGCAGCTTCTCGACAGGGGGTTATGGCTACACCTTC
TRBJ1-6 | NA | TRBV2 | NA | CASRRDVGLSPLHF | TGTGCCAGCAGGCGGGACGTAGGGCTTTCACCCCTCCACTTT
TRBJ2-3 | NA | TRBV6-5 | NA | CASSWGEAGGRDTQYF | TGTGCCAGCAGTTGGGGAGAAGCGGGCGGGCGAGATACGCAGTATTTT
TRBJ2-5 | NA | TRBV10-3 | NA | CAAAGTVMGKETQYF | TGTGCCGCTGCGGGGACTGTCATGGGCAAAGAGACCCAGTACTTC
TRBJ1-4 | NA | TRBV27 | NA | CASRAGGVNEKLFF | TGTGCCAGCAGGGCGGGGGGGGTCAATGAAAAACTGTTTTTT
TRBJ1-1 | NA | TRBV6-6 | NA | CASSYSGGVIAEAFF | TGTGCCAGCAGTTACTCGGGGGGAGTGATCGCTGAAGCTTTCTTT
TRBJ2-1 | TRBD2 | TRBV19 | NA | CASGGTSSLRGQFF | TGTGCCAGTGGTGGGACTAGCTCCCTTCGCGGGCAGTTCTTC
TRBJ2-7 | TRBD1 | TRBV30 | NA | CAWSVQGPYEQYF | TGTGCCTGGAGTGTACAGGGGCCCTACGAGCAGTACTTC
TRBJ2-7 | NA | TRBV7-9 | NA | CASSLSPGVGRYEQYF | TGTGCCAGCAGCTTGTCCCCGGGAGTGGGTCGGTACGAGCAGTACTTC
TRBJ2-1 | NA | TRBV14 | NA | CASSQRSVAGRNEQFF | TGTGCCAGCAGTCAAAGGTCGGTCGCGGGTAGGAATGAGCAGTTCTTC
TRBJ2-3 | TRBD1 | TRBV28 | few | CAILDRDSTDTQYF | TGTGCCATCCTCGACAGGGACAGCACAGATACGCAGTATTTT
TRBJ2-1 | TRBD2 | TRBV15 | NA | CATSREGGGGNEQFF | TGTGCCACCAGCAGAGAGGGGGGCGGGGGGAATGAGCAGTTCTTC
TRBJ2-7 | NA | TRBV10-3 | few | CAISEASVQYF | TGTGCCATCAGTGAGGCTAGCGTGCAGTACTTC
TRBJ1-5 | TRBD1 | TRBV19 | NA | CASRSDRGSNQPQHF | TGTGCCAGTAGGTCGGACAGGGGTAGCAATCAGCCCCAGCATTTT
TRBJ2-4 | NA | TRBV19 | NA | CASSVGTQNIQYF | TGTGCCAGTAGTGTCGGGACACAGAACATTCAGTACTTC
TRBJ2-4 | TRBD1 | TRBV5-1 | NA | CASSLWTGASIQYF | TGCGCCAGCAGCTTGTGGACAGGGGCTAGTATTCAGTACTTC
TRBJ2-3 | NA | TRBV27 | few | CASRQPPVDTQYF | TGTGCCAGCAGACAACCTCCCGTCGATACGCAGTATTTT
TRBJ2-7 | TRBD1 | TRBV5-1 | NA | CASSPTGGSYEQYF | TGCGCCAGCAGCCCTACAGGGGGGTCCTACGAGCAGTACTTC
TRBJ1-6 | NA | TRBV5-1 | NA | CASSLGALGSSPLHF | TGCGCCAGCAGCTTGGGGGCCTTAGGTAGTTCACCCCTCCACTTT
TRBJ1-2 | TRBD1 | TRBV5-6 | few | CASSLRTGGFHGYTF | TGTGCCAGCAGCCTTAGGACAGGGGGCTTTCATGGCTACACCTTC